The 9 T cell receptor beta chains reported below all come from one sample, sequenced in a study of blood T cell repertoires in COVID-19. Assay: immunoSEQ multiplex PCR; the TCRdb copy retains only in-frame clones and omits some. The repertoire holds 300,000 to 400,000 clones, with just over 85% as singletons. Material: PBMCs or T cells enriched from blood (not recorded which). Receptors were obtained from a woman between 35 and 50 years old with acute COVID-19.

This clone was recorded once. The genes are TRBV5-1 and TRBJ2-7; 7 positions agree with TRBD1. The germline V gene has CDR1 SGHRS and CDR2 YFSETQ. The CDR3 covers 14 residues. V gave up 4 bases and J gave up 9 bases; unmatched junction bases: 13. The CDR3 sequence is CASSGDGRTGLQYF. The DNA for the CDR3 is TGCGCCAGCAGCGGCGATGGAAGGACAGGATTGCAGTACTTC.

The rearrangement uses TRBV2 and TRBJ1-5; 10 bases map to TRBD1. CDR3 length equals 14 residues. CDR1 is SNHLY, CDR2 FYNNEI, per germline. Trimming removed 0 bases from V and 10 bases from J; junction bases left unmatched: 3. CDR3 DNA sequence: TGTGCCAGCAGTGAAGCAGGGGACAGGGGTCCCCAGCATTTT. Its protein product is CASSEAGDRGPQHF.

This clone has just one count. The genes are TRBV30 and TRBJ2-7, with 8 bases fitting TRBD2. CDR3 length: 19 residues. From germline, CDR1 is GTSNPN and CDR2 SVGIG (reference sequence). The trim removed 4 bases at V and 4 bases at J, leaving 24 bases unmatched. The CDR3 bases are TGTGCCTGGATAAATTCGGGGGGGCTTACGGAGACTCCCTGGTACGAGCAGTACTTC. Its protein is CAWINSGGLTETPWYEQYF.

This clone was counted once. In DNA form, the CDR3 reads TGTGCCAGCAGCGTCTCCGCGGGCGCCTCCTACAATGAGCAGTTCTTC. This encodes CASSVSAGASYNEQFF. The chain has TRBV9 and TRBJ2-1; tentative D call: TRBD2 (5 bases). The CDR3 is made up of 16 amino acids. With 2 bases removed from V and 0 bases from J, the gap between germline ends came to 12 bases. CDR1 is SGDLS and CDR2 is YYNGEE in the germline V gene.

The CDR3 bases are TGTGCCAGTAGTATCGGGACTAGCACTAGCACAGATACGCAGTATTTT. Protein product: CASSIGTSTSTDTQYF. The chain employs TRBV19 and TRBJ2-3; 9 bases match TRBD2. J gave up 0 bases and V 3 bases, and 4 bases lay outside the gene matches. This CDR3 contains 16 residues. From germline, CDR1 is LNHDA and CDR2 SQIVND (reference sequence).

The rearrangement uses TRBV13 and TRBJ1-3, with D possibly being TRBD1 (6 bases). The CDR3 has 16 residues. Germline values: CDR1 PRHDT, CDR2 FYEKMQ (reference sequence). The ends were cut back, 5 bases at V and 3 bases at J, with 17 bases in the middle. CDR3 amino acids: CASSHETGKGGNTIYF. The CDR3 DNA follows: TGTGCCAGCAGCCACGAAACAGGGAAAGGTGGAAACACCATATATTTT. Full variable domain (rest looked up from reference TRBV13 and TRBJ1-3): AAGVIQSPRHLIKEKRETATLKCYPIPRHDTVYWYQQGPGQDPQFLISFYEKMQSDKGSIPDRFSAQQFSDYHSELNMSSLELGDSALYFCASSHETGKGGNTIYFGEGSWLTVV.

This CDR3 reads CASSQDWADSEAFF. The CDR3, as DNA: TGCGCCAGCAGCCAAGATTGGGCAGATAGTGAAGCTTTCTTT. This sequence joins TRBV4-3 and TRBJ1-1; D gene uncertain. Trimming pared 0 bases from V and 7 bases from J, leaving 12 bases between. CDR3 length: 14 residues. Germline V lookup: CDR1 LGHNA, CDR2 YSLEER.

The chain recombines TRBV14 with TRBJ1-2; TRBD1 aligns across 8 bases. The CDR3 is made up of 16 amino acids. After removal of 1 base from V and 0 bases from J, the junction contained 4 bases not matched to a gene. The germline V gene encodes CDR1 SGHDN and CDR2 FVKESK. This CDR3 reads CASSQGQGNANYGYTF. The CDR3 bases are TGTGCCAGCAGCCAAGGACAGGGGAATGCTAACTATGGCTACACCTTC.

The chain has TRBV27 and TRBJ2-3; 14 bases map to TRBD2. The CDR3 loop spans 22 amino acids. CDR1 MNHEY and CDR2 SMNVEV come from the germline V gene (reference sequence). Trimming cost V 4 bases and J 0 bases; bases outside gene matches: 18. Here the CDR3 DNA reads TGTGCCAGCAGTTCTGTGTGGGTCAAAGGACTAGCGGGGGGTGCTAGCACAGATACGCAGTATTTT. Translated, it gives CASSSVWVKGLAGGASTDTQYF.